Listed below are T cell receptor beta chains from one sample, sequenced in a study of blood T cell repertoires in COVID-19. Profiling relied on immunoSEQ multiplex PCR, and the TCRdb table lists in-frame clones only, not all of them. In the table there are about 200,000 clones, 75% to 85% of which are singletons. What was sequenced was peripheral blood. The receptors derive from a woman in her 70s with COVID-19, enrolled during active disease. Each CDR3 is given without its conserved first and last residue. Fields, in order: J gene, V gene, CDR3 protein.

j_gene: TRBJ2-7; v_gene: TRBV2; CDR3aa: ASSRVGTYEQY
j_gene: TRBJ2-1; v_gene: TRBV4-3; CDR3aa: ASSQERLAGYPGYNEQF
j_gene: TRBJ2-7; v_gene: TRBV5-5; CDR3aa: ASSQGQGLSYEQY
j_gene: TRBJ1-3; v_gene: TRBV28; CDR3aa: ASWENRVFGNTIY
j_gene: TRBJ1-2; v_gene: TRBV30; CDR3aa: AWSSQTQGHGYT
j_gene: TRBJ2-2; v_gene: TRBV7-2; CDR3aa: ASSLDGRVAGELF
j_gene: TRBJ1-2; v_gene: TRBV29-1; CDR3aa: SVQPGTANYGYT
j_gene: TRBJ1-5; v_gene: TRBV2; CDR3aa: ASSEDRGLGSQPQH
j_gene: TRBJ1-1; v_gene: TRBV13; CDR3aa: ASSATGDTEAF
j_gene: TRBJ2-7; v_gene: TRBV9; CDR3aa: ASSVAGGDSYEQY
j_gene: TRBJ1-2; v_gene: TRBV30; CDR3aa: AWSVAGALNYGYT
j_gene: TRBJ1-1; v_gene: TRBV5-4; CDR3aa: ASSLVVGAGNTEAF
j_gene: TRBJ2-2; v_gene: TRBV18; CDR3aa: ASSPSGGTNTGELF
j_gene: TRBJ1-1; v_gene: TRBV28; CDR3aa: ASSLAQTEAF
j_gene: TRBJ2-2; v_gene: TRBV6-6; CDR3aa: ASSRRTSTNTGELF
j_gene: TRBJ1-3; v_gene: TRBV30; CDR3aa: ARSLPRTGGVTIY
j_gene: TRBJ1-6; v_gene: TRBV30; CDR3aa: AWSNRGNNSPLH
j_gene: TRBJ1-6; v_gene: TRBV9; CDR3aa: ASSASYNSPLH
j_gene: TRBJ1-1; v_gene: TRBV10-2; CDR3aa: ASSAVSTEAF
j_gene: TRBJ2-5; v_gene: TRBV5-5; CDR3aa: ASSVTGLETQY
j_gene: TRBJ2-7; v_gene: TRBV3-1/TRBV3-2; CDR3aa: ASSQGPAGFYEQY
j_gene: TRBJ2-5; v_gene: TRBV20-1; CDR3aa: SAPLGTQY
j_gene: TRBJ1-2; v_gene: TRBV3-1/TRBV3-2; CDR3aa: ASSLQGTDGYT
j_gene: TRBJ1-5; v_gene: TRBV19; CDR3aa: ASSIETTNQPQH
j_gene: TRBJ2-1; v_gene: TRBV24-1; CDR3aa: ATSDRTSGNEQF
j_gene: TRBJ2-3; v_gene: TRBV10-1; CDR3aa: ASSVGLAGVGDTQY
j_gene: TRBJ2-3; v_gene: TRBV7-9; CDR3aa: ASSLANYPYTQY
j_gene: TRBJ2-1; v_gene: TRBV30; CDR3aa: AWSEDRPSYNEQF
j_gene: TRBJ2-3; v_gene: TRBV7-2; CDR3aa: ASSLESSVRTDTQY
j_gene: TRBJ1-3; v_gene: TRBV27; CDR3aa: ASTSFSTGFTGNTIY
j_gene: TRBJ1-1; v_gene: TRBV28; CDR3aa: ASSASLTGSEAF
j_gene: TRBJ2-5; v_gene: TRBV11-3; CDR3aa: ASSPGLAGGEETQY
j_gene: TRBJ2-5; v_gene: TRBV4-1; CDR3aa: ASSQAGLTEETQY
j_gene: TRBJ2-5; v_gene: TRBV6-5; CDR3aa: ASNPAGSSQETQY
j_gene: TRBJ1-3; v_gene: TRBV14; CDR3aa: ASSQVGNTIY
j_gene: TRBJ1-6; v_gene: TRBV11-2; CDR3aa: ASSIASSYNSPLH
j_gene: TRBJ2-7; v_gene: TRBV18; CDR3aa: ASSPPGQGSYEQY
j_gene: TRBJ1-5; v_gene: TRBV5-5; CDR3aa: ASSSHQGNNQPQH
j_gene: TRBJ1-5; v_gene: TRBV7-2; CDR3aa: ASSPDRAQPQH
j_gene: TRBJ1-2; v_gene: TRBV28; CDR3aa: ASRRTGVGSGYT